This T cell receptor beta chain came from a study of early T cells in non-severe SARS-CoV-2 infection. Study-wide context: The study sequenced bulk RNA from unsorted whole blood, with chains unpaired. General observations from the study: Clonotype matching in VDJdb favored anti-spike CD8 responses and did not capture private and CD4 specificities.

The V gene end was trimmed by 6 bases and the J gene end by 1 base; junction bases not matched to a gene: 5. CDR3 length: 15 amino acids. In the library, individual cDNA molecules carried attached unique molecular identifiers. A single record per CDR3 protein comes from TCRdb applying MiXCR to the 5' RACE reads. The sample has around 64,000 distinct CDR3 sequences; about an eighth are singletons. Comments on this clonotype: The antigen remains unidentified.

The chain combines TRBV12-3 or TRBV12-4 with TRBJ2-7; TRBD2 aligns across 11 bases. This sequence was found in an adult who was a healthcare worker with PCR-confirmed SARS-CoV-2 infection or an uninfected control (not recorded which). Sample: whole blood, taken at baseline. The CDR3 bases are TGTGCCAGCAGACGAACTAGCGGGGGTTCCTACGAGCAGTACTTC. Its translation is CASRRTSGGSYEQYF.